The present T cell receptor beta chain was sequenced within a study of cytomegalovirus exposure and HLA in healthy donors (dated by TCRdb to between 2016 and 2019). Context from the whole study: An earlier analysis of around 600 of the donors reported 250 to 350 Gb of sequence data and 117 million unique TCR beta sequences from about 179 million T cells. The number of typed donors differed by locus: 629-630 for A, B, C, DRB1 and DQB1; approximately 520 for DQA1; some 610 for DPA1; and 450 to 480 for DPB1. A separate validation cohort of 90 to 150 different subjects was used in addition to the roughly 670-subject first cohort. Alongside the repertoire data, information on donor age, sex, ethnicity and CMV serostatus was compiled. To study patterns of TCR occurrence, a later analysis re-analyzed previously published TCR beta repertoires from 600 to 750 donors and added high-resolution HLA genotyping. Of the 350 to 450 genotyped donors, roughly 80% fell in the genetic ancestry cluster associated with self-reported Caucasian donors. In a later genetic analysis, genome-wide SNP genotypes for about three fifths of the roughly 670 donors were used, and that subset was treated as a discovery cohort. Every repertoire in the discovery cohort had been generated on one and the same sequencing platform. An early release covering roughly 600 HLA-typed donors comprised roughly 300 gigabases of sequencing data and approximately 80 million unique TCR sequences. The study used immunosequencing to profile the T cell repertoires of about 670 subjects and linked those repertoires to cytomegalovirus serostatus. The study aimed to test whether signatures of past pathogen exposure could be identified by cataloging public T cell receptors. Among roughly 400 genotyped donors of the cohort, an average of approximately 200,000 unique TCR beta nucleotide sequences was sequenced per donor, of which about 19% were non-productive. Rather than drawing on any new phenotypic data, the later analysis identified candidate immune exposures from TCR beta sequences and the way those sequences occurred across donors. To decide whether each TCR beta V gene segment behaved as functional or pseudogenic, an earlier analysis of fewer than 750 of the donors relied on high-throughput TCR beta sequencing. Both class I and class II loci were covered by HLA typing, at four-digit resolution. Roughly 5 DR-DQ haplotypes were handled as single units for association and clustering because linkage in the cohort was strong. To predict cytomegalovirus infection status, the study brought together high-throughput TCR immunosequencing, statistical association of individual TCRs with disease status, and machine learning. Beyond this particular receptor, the publication reports: Because HLA typing was missing for some donors at each locus, association tests included only the typed subset. A further reported finding was that TCR beta sequences accurately predicted the HLA-A and HLA-B alleles for most subjects in the first cohort. Presence/absence analyses assumed roughly uniform sequencing depth across donors, an assumption that may not hold. Assigning TCR associations to individual alleles was difficult when HLA alleles, especially DR and DQ, strongly co-occurred. Linkage disequilibrium might explain the correlated functional status among segregating V segments, but an unknown experimental factor could not be excluded. In a later analysis, around 17,000 TCR beta sequences were associated with specific HLA alleles at a false discovery rate of 0.05. This cohort had only TCR beta chains sequenced, and the lack of alpha or paired-chain data limited which features could be detected. In a later analysis, several top co-occurrence clusters were reported to appear linked to parvovirus B19, influenza, CMV and Epstein-Barr virus. The earlier analysis of about 600 of the donors excluded seventeen rarely observed V segments, including chromosome 9 orphons, because counts were too low. In a later analysis, the rate of TCR association differed among HLA loci, with DRB1 alleles having the most associated TCRs and HLA-C alleles having the fewest. In the study, 150 to 200 TCR beta chains were listed as associated with cytomegalovirus. A later genetic analysis reported fewer N-insertions in productive TCRs among donors in an Asian-associated ancestry cluster than the roughly 620-donor mean. The classifier was reported to diagnose cytomegalovirus status with high specificity and sensitivity in both the original cohort and the validation cohort. A later genetic analysis associated a missense DCLRE1C variant with V-gene and J-gene trimming of TCR beta chains, and an independent cohort replicated the association. The authors suggested that the approach could potentially be generalized to other disease states and immunological phenotypes. In a later analysis, HLA-associated TCR beta chains showed more clonal expansion and lower generation probabilities than non-associated chains that were equally common. Three of the identified cytomegalovirus-associated TCR beta chains were confirmed in vitro to be specific for cytomegalovirus antigens. Across donors, most TCR sequences were observed very rarely, whereas some public TCRs were present in many individuals. A cluster of highly shared sequence variants was judged likely to represent a technical artifact of the sequencing pipeline. Broadly in line with IMGT annotations, most TCR beta V segments showed up in productive rearrangements about 87% or about 30% of the time in an earlier analysis of several hundred of the donors. CMV serostatus was the only immune exposure information available for the cohort. Most CMV-associated TCR beta chains appeared to be HLA-restricted in a later analysis, and the HLA associations seemed to be driven largely by CMV exposure. Some IMGT-functional V segments, including TRBV6-2 and TRBV6-3, could not be distinguished by the 87-base-pair reads and were therefore excluded.

The cohort consisted of 600 to 700 healthy bone marrow donors. Cohort members were all nominally healthy when sampled, although unrecorded immune exposures were likely present. The donor was CMV seropositive and belonged to the group of about 290 seropositive cohort members. A peripheral blood sample was provided by each donor, and peripheral blood mononuclear cells were used for TCR beta sequencing. The Qiagen DNeasy Blood Extraction Kit was used to extract genomic DNA from the blood cell samples. From cysteine to phenylalanine, the CDR3 is 15 amino acids long. Only the CDR3 part of the read is kept: 45 bases, read in frame from the first base. Unmatched junction bases come to 6, with V trimmed by 5 bases and J by 4 bases. Based on the germline V gene, the CDR1 and CDR2 sequences are MDHEN and SYDVKM. Concerning this clone itself: Its antigen target is currently unknown. Nothing much larger sits one base from this clone, and base qualities are not available.

Libraries were made using the immunoSEQ multiplex PCR assay. The multiplex PCR relied on a mix of 60 forward primers for TCR Vbeta segments and 13 reverse primers for TCR Jbeta segments. The CDR3 region of rearranged TCR beta genes was amplified from genomic DNA with a multiplex PCR assay. Amplified TCR beta libraries were sequenced as 87-base-pair reads on the Illumina HiSeq System. The published analysis was carried out like this. A later analysis tallied around 82 million unique TCR beta chains across the 700 or so repertoires, and some 10 million of those chains were shared by two or more donors. Raw reads were error-corrected and collapsed into unique sequences by a nearest-neighbor algorithm in which closely related sequences were merged to remove PCR and sequencing errors. V, D and J gene segments were assigned by aligning CDR3 sequences to IMGT reference sequences. For a sequence to be retained, a match of at least six nucleotides was required to both a V gene segment and a J gene segment. Rearrangements were called productive when the CDR3 lacked stop codons and stayed in frame with V and J; all others were non-productive. Following IMGT convention, CDR3 was defined as the stretch from the second conserved V-encoded cysteine to the conserved J-encoded phenylalanine. The earlier analysis of roughly 590 of the donors excluded sequences that lacked an unambiguous match to a single V gene segment. An earlier analysis of 500 to 700 of the donors classified V segments as functional when productive rearrangements were above 56.7% and as segregating when the standard deviation between donors was above 5%. A statistical classification framework was built for diagnosing cytomegalovirus status from the catalog of TCR beta chain sequences. A later analysis assigned V and J genes by comparing TCR nucleotide sequences with IMGT/GENE-DB human TR gene sequences. The TCRdist pipeline was used in a later analysis to assign CDR3 sequences and most-parsimonious VDJ recombination scenarios. In a later analysis, each TCR beta chain was defined by its CDR3 amino acid sequence together with its V-gene family, and reads lacking a unique V-gene family were excluded. As a way to deal with suspected cross-contamination and a sequencing artifact, a later analysis dropped roughly 620 nucleotide sequences that were highly shared and had low generation probability. In a later analysis, a clonal expansion index was calculated for each public chain from normalized within-repertoire ranks of inferred template counts. A later analysis computed generation probabilities with a VDJ recombination model fitted to out-of-frame rearrangements, and checked the results against IGoR. In a later analysis, hypergeometric tests were used to score TCR-TCR, TCR-HLA and TCR-CMV co-occurrence, with a repertoire-size bias correction applied to TCR pairs. A later analysis estimated false discovery rates by permuting HLA or CMV assignments 20 times. A later analysis grouped co-occurring TCRs with DBSCAN, adding TCRdist sequence similarity when clustering within HLA-allele-positive subsets. Repertoires with fewer than 30,000 or more than 120,000 public chains, plus five repertoires with anomalous nucleotide sharing, were excluded from co-occurrence clustering. In TCRdb, the immuneACCESS table is reduced to in-frame sequences with V and J assigned. These tables do not hold every clone; where another copy was compared, an unresolved V gene accounts for under half, and the others remain unexplained. The DNA was the basis for D and trimming; V, J and clone size are from that table. This sample gives fewer than 200,000 clones in total; 75% to 80% of them show up just once. In total, the top ten clones hold about 0.93% of the sample.

The chain is encoded by TRBV28 joined to TRBJ1-3; TRBD1 aligns with 9 central bases. The receptor's source is a woman between 45 and 65 years old in good health and CMV-seropositive. The source material was PBMCs. CDR3 protein: CASSPTGGAGNTIYF. The DNA is as follows: TGTGCCAGCAGTCCCACAGGGGGCGCAGGAAACACCATATATTTT.